One sample yielded the 26 T cell receptor beta chains listed below, sequenced in a study of blood T cells in healthy people across ages. The use of a sample-barcoded 5' primer and a J-beta primer mix characterized a second PCR of roughly 6 to 11 cycles. TCRdb fed the 5' RACE reads into MiXCR, producing one record per CDR3 protein. The data show around 690,000 distinct CDR3 sequences, approximately 59% seen once. Sequencing was performed on blood. The receptor set was obtained from a man between 60 and 75 years old in good health.

The J gene is TRBJ1-6, the V gene TRBV20-1; 8 bases are shared with TRBD1. The germline V gene has CDR1 DFQATT and CDR2 SNEGSKA (reference sequence). V lost 1 base and J lost 7; bases outside the gene matches: 6. The CDR3 sequence is 15 residues long. The DNA of the CDR3 is TGCAGTGCTAGAGGGACAGGGTCGATCAATTCACCCCTCCACTTT. Its translation is CSARGTGSINSPLHF.

Details on this clonotype: The conserved phenylalanine or tryptophan is not found at the CDR3 terminus, so this likely reflects a read error. The V and J genes are TRBV28 and TRBJ2-4; weak D call: TRBD1 (5 bases). Germline V CDR1 and CDR2: MDHEN, SYDVKM. Deletions cut 3 bases from V and 1 base from J, with 16 bases between. The CDR3 length is 17 residues. The CDR3 DNA follows: TGTGCCAGCAGTTTCTTTGGGCAGGGCCGGGCCAAAAACATTCAGTACTTA. Translating gives CASSFFGQGRAKNIQYL.

Of note for this clonotype: A read error may account for a junction end that differs from germline. The V and J genes are TRBV11-2 and TRBJ1-1, with a possible D match to TRBD1 (5 bases). This CDR3 comprises 13 residues. Looked up from germline, CDR1 is SGHAT and CDR2 is FQNNGV. Written as DNA, the CDR3 is TGTGCCAGCATCTTAGAAGGGGACACTGAAGCTTTCTTT. Its translation: CASILEGDTEAFF.

The J gene is TRBJ2-2, the V gene TRBV6-5, with 7 bases that match TRBD1. This CDR3 contains 15 residues. V lost 6 bases to trimming and J lost 4 bases; unmatched junction nucleotides: 8. Germline CDR1 reads MNHEY; CDR2 reads SVGAGI. The CDR3 here is CASSRRQGSTGELFF. DNA for the CDR3: TGTGCCAGCAGCCGCCGACAGGGTTCCACCGGGGAGCTGTTTTTT.

The chain combines TRBV6-1 with TRBJ1-6; perhaps TRBD1 as D (5 bases). Germline CDR1 is MNHNS and CDR2 is SASEGT. The V gene lost 3 bases and the J gene lost 9 bases, with 12 bases spanning the gap. The CDR3 length is 14 residues. Here the CDR3 DNA reads TGTGCCAGCAGTGACCAGGGAACAATTTCACCCCTCCACTTT. This sequence encodes CASSDQGTISPLHF.

The gene calls are TRBV7-2 and TRBJ2-5; 15 nucleotides align to TRBD2. Germline V lookup: CDR1 SGHTA, CDR2 FQGNSA. With V trimmed by 4 bases and J by 5 bases, 5 bases remained unmatched. The CDR3 loop spans 16 amino acids. Written as DNA, the CDR3 is TGTGCCAGCAGCTCCCGGACTAGCGGGGGGGAGGAGACCCAGTACTTC. Translating it yields CASSSRTSGGEETQYF.

The J gene is TRBJ2-1, the V gene TRBV7-2; 7 bases match TRBD1. From germline, CDR1 is SGHTA and CDR2 FQGNSA. J was trimmed by 2 bases and V by 1 base; bases with no gene match: 8. This CDR3 comprises 17 residues. The CDR3 region has the DNA TGTGCCAGCAGCTTAGATACTCGGACAGGTACCTACAATGAGCAGTTCTTC. It codes for CASSLDTRTGTYNEQFF. Supplemented by reference TRBV7-2 and TRBJ2-1, the full variable domain reads GAGVSQSPSNKVTEKGKDVELRCDPISGHTALYWYRQSLGQGLEFLIYFQGNSAPDKSGLPSDRFSAERTGGSVSTLTIQRTQQEDSAVYLCASSLDTRTGTYNEQFFGPGTRLTVL.

This chain uses TRBV7-8 with TRBJ2-1; TRBD2 might be the D (6 bases). Germline V CDR1 and CDR2: SGHVS, FQNEAQ. Trimming removed 1 base at V and 2 bases at J, with 12 bases between. The CDR3 loop spans 16 amino acids. The CDR3 protein is CASSLGSGGTYNEQFF. CDR3 nucleotides: TGTGCCAGCAGCTTAGGTAGCGGAGGGACCTACAATGAGCAGTTCTTC.

This clonotype appeared a single time. At one of its ends the junction is not consistent with the germline gene, which may arise from a read error. V usage is TRBV18 and J usage is TRBJ2-1; 14 bases map to TRBD2. Gene TRBJ2-7 matches the end of the DNA better, so the J call may be wrong. CDR3 size: 16 residues. CDR1 is KGHSH and CDR2 is LQKENI in the germline V gene. CDR3 bases: TGTGCCAGCCCACCACCGGGACTAGCGGGGGTTAGCGAGCAGTACTTC. This encodes CASPPPGLAGVSEQYF.

This clonotype was counted a few times. The rearrangement links TRBV7-9 to TRBJ2-5; D uncertain. Germline V gives CDR1 SEHNR, CDR2 FQNEAQ (reference sequence). Trimming stripped 1 base from V and 0 bases from J, with 6 bases between. The CDR3 has 14 amino acids. The CDR3: CASSLDLYQETQYF. The CDR3 nucleotides read TGTGCCAGCAGCTTAGATCTGTACCAAGAGACCCAGTACTTC.

This clonotype was found once. This chain connects TRBV12-3 or TRBV12-4 to TRBJ1-2; possibly TRBD1 for D (5 bases). The CDR3 covers 14 residues. V was clipped by 3 bases and J by 1 base, with 9 bases between them. CDR3 sequence reads: CASSFGGVNYGYTF. The CDR3 nucleotides are TGTGCCAGCAGTTTTGGAGGGGTTAACTATGGCTACACCTTC.

V and J are TRBV9 and TRBJ2-1, with no clear D. V lost 5 bases to trimming and J lost 5 bases, with 11 bases between them. This CDR3 has 13 amino acids. Germline V lookup: CDR1 SGDLS, CDR2 YYNGEE. The CDR3 coding sequence is TGTGCCAGCAGTATTAGCTGGAACAATGAGCAGTTCTTC. It codes for CASSISWNNEQFF.

V gene TRBV5-6 combines with J gene TRBJ1-6, with 7 bases fitting TRBD1. J lost 7 bases, V lost 1 base, and 11 bases had no gene match. The CDR3 contains 17 residues. The germline V gene encodes CDR1 SGHDT and CDR2 YYEEEE. CDR3 region: CASSLSRGRDRNSPLHF. CDR3 in DNA: TGTGCCAGCAGCTTGAGCCGGGGACGGGACAGAAATTCACCCCTCCACTTT.

The chain has TRBV2 and TRBJ1-4; perhaps TRBD1 as D (5 bases). CDR1 and CDR2 (germline): SNHLY, FYNNEI. This CDR3 is 13 amino acids long. With 6 bases removed from V and 2 bases from J, the gap between germline ends came to 7 bases. The CDR3 loop is CASRGDTNEKLFF. The CDR3 DNA reads as TGTGCCAGCAGGGGGGACACTAATGAAAAACTGTTTTTT.

The gene calls are TRBV7-9 and TRBJ1-4; 8 bases line up with TRBD1. The CDR3 is made up of 15 amino acids. Germline lookup yields CDR1 SEHNR and CDR2 FQNEAQ (reference sequence). J lost 8 bases, V lost 1 base, and 6 bases had no gene match. The DNA of the CDR3 is TGTGCCAGCAGCTTAGGGGACAGGCCCCGGGAAAAACTGTTTTTT. Its translation is CASSLGDRPREKLFF.

The chain couples TRBV7-2 to TRBJ1-5, with 9 bases that match TRBD1. Losses at the gene ends were 5 bases for V and 3 bases for J; bases not matched to a gene: 5. Germline CDR1 reads SGHTA; CDR2 reads FQGNSA. The CDR3 extends over 15 amino acids. The chain's CDR3 is CASSPRTGDNQPQHF. CDR3 in DNA: TGTGCCAGCAGCCCCCGGACAGGGGACAATCAGCCCCAGCATTTT. Drawing the rest from reference TRBV7-2 and TRBJ1-5, the complete variable domain is GAGVSQSPSNKVTEKGKDVELRCDPISGHTALYWYRQSLGQGLEFLIYFQGNSAPDKSGLPSDRFSAERTGGSVSTLTIQRTQQEDSAVYLCASSPRTGDNQPQHFGDGTRLSIL.

Concerning this clonotype: At one end, the junction sequence differs from germline, possibly due to a read error. The CDR3 DNA is TGCACCAGCAGCGCGGGACTAGCGGGAAATTCCTACAATGAGCAGTTCTTC. Translating it yields CTSSAGLAGNSYNEQFF. The chain employs TRBV5-1 and TRBJ2-1; TRBD2 aligns across 13 bases. This CDR3 spans 17 amino acids. Germline CDR1 and CDR2: SGHRS and YFSETQ.

The rearrangement joins TRBV10-3 to TRBJ1-2; no reliable D call. From germline, CDR1 is ENHRY and CDR2 SYGVKD. Trimming stripped 0 bases from V and 3 bases from J, with 8 bases between. The CDR3 is 14 amino acids. CDR3 nucleotides: TGTGCCATCAGTGAGTCGAGGGTAGACTATGGCTACACCTTC. Protein sequence: CAISESRVDYGYTF.

The CDR3 is CATSRDGHSTDTQYF. For the CDR3, the DNA is TGTGCCACCTCCCGGGACGGCCACTCCACAGATACGCAGTATTTT. The chain carries TRBV12-3 or TRBV12-4 and TRBJ2-3; D may be TRBD1 or TRBD2 (5 bases each). V was clipped by 10 bases and J by 2 bases, with 19 bases between them. The length of the CDR3 is 15 residues.

This clonotype was observed a handful of times. One end of the junction is discordant with germline, which a read error may explain. The rearrangement uses TRBV5-1 and TRBJ2-7; no clear D gene. The CDR3 is made up of 13 amino acids. CDR1 and CDR2 from the germline V gene are SGHRS and YFSETQ. CDR3 DNA sequence: TGTGCCAGCAGCTTCGGCAGCTCCTACGAGCAGTACTTC. Its protein is CASSFGSSYEQYF.

The V gene is TRBV11-2, the J gene TRBJ2-7; 9 nucleotides line up with TRBD1. Germline V lookup: CDR1 SGHAT, CDR2 FQNNGV. There are 15 residues in the CDR3. Germline trimming cut 5 bases from V and 7 bases from J; bases unmatched to any gene: 12. The CDR3 coding sequence is TGTGCCAGCAGCGTAACAGGGGGCGAGTACAATGAGCAGTACTTC. Translating gives CASSVTGGEYNEQYF.

This clonotype was seen a handful of times. V and J are TRBV6-5 and TRBJ1-1, with TRBD1 as a possible D gene (6 bases). Germline V CDR1 and CDR2: MNHEY, SVGAGI. This CDR3 has 14 residues. V dropped 6 bases and J dropped 1 base, with 12 bases sitting between them. The CDR3 region has the DNA TGTGCCAGCAGCCCAATGGACAGGAACACTGAAGCTTTCTTT. It codes for CASSPMDRNTEAFF.

The chain recombines TRBV4-1 with TRBJ1-4, with a possible D match to TRBD1 (6 bases). Trimming took 1 base from V and 8 from J, leaving 14 bases between them. CDR3 size: 15 residues. Germline CDR1 MGHRA, CDR2 YSYEKL. CDR3 loop: CASSQGPRGEEKLFF. CDR3 DNA sequence: TGCGCCAGCAGCCAAGGTCCCAGGGGCGAGGAAAAACTGTTTTTT.

This clonotype was detected only once. The chain links TRBV7-7 to TRBJ2-5; D is possibly TRBD1 (7 bases). V lost 4 bases and J 4 bases, leaving 19 bases between the germline ends. Germline V gives CDR1 SSHAT, CDR2 FNYEAQ (reference sequence). The CDR3 covers 16 residues. The DNA of the CDR3 is TGTGCCAGCAGCTCCCGTCCAGGTCAGGGGGGAGAGACCCAGTACTTC. It translates to CASSSRPGQGGETQYF.

The chain uses TRBV5-1 and TRBJ1-2; 12 bases map to TRBD1. CDR3 length: 17 residues. V lost 2 bases and J lost 4; bases outside the gene matches: 9. Germline CDR1 SGHRS, CDR2 YFSETQ. The CDR3 loop reads CASSFPDGTGGGYGYTF. As DNA, the CDR3 is TGCGCCAGCAGCTTCCCGGACGGGACAGGGGGCGGCTATGGCTACACCTTC.

The chain has TRBV11-2 and TRBJ2-1, with TRBD2 matching over 10 bases. The J segment lost 5 bases and the V segment lost 3 bases, leaving 19 bases of the junction unmatched. The CDR3 extends over 20 amino acids. Germline CDR1 reads SGHAT; CDR2 reads FQNNGV. The CDR3 sequence is CASSFMLNRASGGANNEQFF. In nucleotides, the CDR3 is TGTGCCAGCAGCTTTATGCTAAACCGAGCCAGCGGGGGGGCCAACAATGAGCAGTTCTTC. Full variable domain (remainder filled in from reference TRBV11-2 and TRBJ2-1): EAGVAQSPRYKIIEKRQSVAFWCNPISGHATLYWYQQILGQGPKLLIQFQNNGVVDDSQLPKDRFSAERLKGVDSTLKIQPAKLEDSAVYLCASSFMLNRASGGANNEQFFGPGTRLTVL.